The rows below give T cell receptor beta chains drawn from one sample of a study of blood T cell repertoires in COVID-19. Sequencing used immunoSEQ multiplex PCR; TCRdb keeps in-frame clones, though not all of them. The sample lists about 40,000 clones, approximately 80% occurring once. Sequencing used peripheral blood. The origin of the receptors is a woman in her sixties or seventies with acute or convalescent COVID-19. The CDR3 runs from the conserved cysteine through the conserved F or W. The D gene is left open where the match is weak. For some rows the clone size is stated as once, few or many, or as a class when expanded; others skip it.

abundance: few
v_gene: TRBV3-1/TRBV3-2
d_gene: TRBD2
len: 17
j_gene: TRBJ2-5
CDR3nt: TGTGCCAGCAGCCAAGATACTAGCGGGATCAGAAAAGAGACCCAGTACTTC
CDR3aa: CASSQDTSGIRKETQYF

abundance: NA
v_gene: TRBV19
d_gene: NA
len: 15
j_gene: TRBJ1-2
CDR3nt: TGTGCCAGTAGTACGAGGGGCAGGGGCGAGTCTGGCTACACCTTC
CDR3aa: CASSTRGRGESGYTF

abundance: NA
v_gene: TRBV29-1
d_gene: TRBD2
len: 15
j_gene: TRBJ2-5
CDR3nt: TGCAGCGTTGAAGATCACCCGCGGGAGCCGAAGACCCAGTACTTC
CDR3aa: CSVEDHPREPKTQYF

abundance: NA
v_gene: TRBV2
d_gene: TRBD1
len: 15
j_gene: TRBJ2-2
CDR3nt: TGTGCCAGCAGTAAGACAGGGACCAACACCGGGGAGCTGTTTTTT
CDR3aa: CASSKTGTNTGELFF

abundance: NA
v_gene: TRBV7-2
d_gene: TRBD2
len: 15
j_gene: TRBJ2-7
CDR3nt: TGTGCCAGCAGCTTAGCGGGACTAGCTTCTTACGAGCAGTACTTC
CDR3aa: CASSLAGLASYEQYF

abundance: NA
v_gene: TRBV6-1
d_gene: TRBD1
len: 15
j_gene: TRBJ1-6
CDR3nt: TGTGCCAGCAGTGATGAGGGGGCGAGTAATTCACCCCTCCACTTT
CDR3aa: CASSDEGASNSPLHF

abundance: NA
v_gene: TRBV11-2
d_gene: TRBD2
len: 17
j_gene: TRBJ2-1
CDR3nt: TGTGCCAGCAGCCCCTGGGGAGCGGGAGTATCCCACAATGAGCAGTTCTTC
CDR3aa: CASSPWGAGVSHNEQFF

abundance: NA
v_gene: TRBV7-8
d_gene: NA
len: 18
j_gene: TRBJ1-2
CDR3nt: TGTGCCAGCAGCTTTCCCGGCACAAGTATAACCCCGGGCTATGGCTACACCTTC
CDR3aa: CASSFPGTSITPGYGYTF

abundance: NA
v_gene: TRBV15
d_gene: NA
len: 16
j_gene: TRBJ1-3
CDR3nt: TGTGCCACCAGCAGACGTGGTGCAGCTACGGGAGACACCATATATTTT
CDR3aa: CATSRRGAATGDTIYF

abundance: NA
v_gene: TRBV4-1
d_gene: NA
len: 15
j_gene: TRBJ1-2
CDR3nt: TGCGCCAGCAGCCAAGAGCAGGTGGTCGGCTATGGCTACACCTTC
CDR3aa: CASSQEQVVGYGYTF

abundance: NA
v_gene: TRBV7-9
d_gene: TRBD2
len: 14
j_gene: TRBJ2-7
CDR3nt: TGTGCCAGCAGCTTAGGCGGGAGGGCCGGGGAGCAGTACTTC
CDR3aa: CASSLGGRAGEQYF

abundance: NA
v_gene: TRBV28
d_gene: TRBD2
len: 16
j_gene: TRBJ2-1
CDR3nt: TGTGCCAGCAGTTTATCCGGGACTAGCGGGTTCGGTGAGCAGTTCTTC
CDR3aa: CASSLSGTSGFGEQFF

abundance: NA
v_gene: TRBV6-5
d_gene: NA
len: 14
j_gene: TRBJ1-3
CDR3nt: TGTGCCACCCTCCGAGATCCCTCTGGAAACACCATATATTTT
CDR3aa: CATLRDPSGNTIYF

abundance: NA
v_gene: TRBV30
d_gene: TRBD1
len: 15
j_gene: TRBJ1-2
CDR3nt: TGTGCCTGGAGTAGGGACAGGGCGAAAAACTATGGCTACACCTTC
CDR3aa: CAWSRDRAKNYGYTF

abundance: NA
v_gene: TRBV5-1
d_gene: NA
len: 17
j_gene: TRBJ1-4
CDR3nt: TGCGCCAGCAGCTTGTCTTATGGTGACACGACTAATGAAAAACTGTTTTTT
CDR3aa: CASSLSYGDTTNEKLFF

abundance: NA
v_gene: TRBV19
d_gene: TRBD1
len: 16
j_gene: TRBJ2-5
CDR3nt: TGTGCCAGTAGTATACTGGTAACAGGGGGCCGAGAGACCCAGTACTTC
CDR3aa: CASSILVTGGRETQYF

abundance: NA
v_gene: TRBV6-6
d_gene: TRBD2
len: 15
j_gene: TRBJ2-5
CDR3nt: TGTGCCAGCAGTCGGACTAGCGGGAGAACGGAGACCCAGTACTTC
CDR3aa: CASSRTSGRTETQYF

abundance: NA
v_gene: TRBV20-1
d_gene: TRBD2
len: 14
j_gene: TRBJ2-1
CDR3nt: TGCAGTGCTAGTTGGAGCGGGACCTACAATGAGCAGTTCTTC
CDR3aa: CSASWSGTYNEQFF

abundance: NA
v_gene: TRBV28
d_gene: TRBD1
len: 15
j_gene: TRBJ1-2
CDR3nt: TGTGCCAGCAGTTTATCTCGACAGGGGGCCGATGGCTACACCTTC
CDR3aa: CASSLSRQGADGYTF

abundance: NA
v_gene: TRBV19
d_gene: TRBD1
len: 16
j_gene: TRBJ1-4
CDR3nt: TGTGCCAGTTCCGACAGGGAGTCCGCAACTAATGAAAAACTGTTTTTT
CDR3aa: CASSDRESATNEKLFF

abundance: NA
v_gene: TRBV15
d_gene: TRBD2
len: 16
j_gene: TRBJ2-1
CDR3nt: TGTGCCACCAGCAGAGAGACTAGCGGGCGCTACAATGAGCAGTTCTTC
CDR3aa: CATSRETSGRYNEQFF

abundance: NA
v_gene: TRBV3-1/TRBV3-2
d_gene: NA
len: 13
j_gene: TRBJ1-5
CDR3nt: TGTGCCAGCAGCCGCGCGGAAGGTCAGCCCCAGCATTTT
CDR3aa: CASSRAEGQPQHF